Presented here are 19 T cell receptor beta chains from one specimen sequenced in a study of shared clonotypes between healthy human individuals. TCRdb's table, derived via immunoSEQ multiplex PCR, lists solely in-frame clones and lacks some. The sample carries around 2.1 million clones, about 93% recorded once. CD45RO-negative, CCR7-selected cells formed the naive CD8 fraction, which excluded terminally differentiated effector memory CD45RA+ cells. Input material: naive CD8+ T cells from PBMCs. The receptors were gathered from a young man in good health. Some clones in this sample may be carry-over from other donors' samples.

The chain uses TRBV5-4 and TRBJ1-1, with 7 bases lining up with TRBD1. This CDR3 has 14 residues. V was pared by 4 bases and J by 0 bases, with 3 bases of the junction left unmatched. Germline CDR1 reads SGHNT; CDR2 reads YYREEE (reference sequence). The CDR3 DNA sequence: TGTGCCAGCAGCCCCGGGACAGTGAACACTGAAGCTTTCTTT. It specifies CASSPGTVNTEAFF.

The gene calls are TRBV5-5 and TRBJ1-1; a weak D match, TRBD1 (6 bases). CDR3 size: 14 residues. CDR1 and CDR2 (germline): SGHKS, YYEKEE (reference sequence). The V end lost 1 base, the J end lost 5 bases, and 12 bases lay between the germline ends. In DNA, the CDR3 is TGTGCCAGCAGCTTGCGAGGGGGAGAGACTGAAGCTTTCTTT. Its protein is CASSLRGGETEAFF.

The chain joins TRBV27 to TRBJ2-7; D remains unclear. This CDR3 has 13 residues. CDR1 is MNHEY and CDR2 is SMNVEV in the germline V gene (reference sequence). V was cut by 4 bases and J by 3 bases, with 10 bases left in between. CDR3 sequence (DNA): TGTGCCAGCAGTTCCGGCAGCTACTACGAGCAGTACTTC. Residues: CASSSGSYYEQYF.

The count of this clone is one. This chain joins TRBV7-6 and TRBJ2-7; D may correspond to TRBD1 or TRBD2 (5 bases each). The ends were cut back, 2 bases at V and 4 bases at J, with 15 bases in the middle. Germline V lookup: CDR1 SGHVS, CDR2 FNYEAQ. The CDR3 is 15 residues long. The CDR3 region has the DNA TGTGCCAGCAGCTTATTGGGGGTATCGGGGTACGAGCAGTACTTC. Protein: CASSLLGVSGYEQYF.

The chain joins TRBV29-1 to TRBJ2-2, with D perhaps matching TRBD2 (5 bases). In germline, CDR1 is SQVTM, CDR2 ANQGSEA. V gave up 5 bases and J gave up 5 bases, with 15 bases separating them. The CDR3 runs to 14 residues. The CDR3 sequence: CSVLDAGETGELFF. The CDR3 DNA reads as TGCAGCGTTCTAGACGCGGGTGAAACCGGGGAGCTGTTTTTT.

This clone was detected once. The chain joins TRBV13 to TRBJ1-1, with 10 bases lining up with TRBD1. The CDR3 is made up of 12 amino acids. V dropped 5 bases and J dropped 10; count of bases not matched to a gene: 4. The V gene's germline CDR1 is PRHDT and CDR2 FYEKMQ (reference sequence). CDR3 nucleotide sequence: TGTGCCAGCAGCGGACAGGGGGTAGGAGCTTTCTTT. As protein: CASSGQGVGAFF.

The chain has TRBV18 and TRBJ2-7; 11 bases map to TRBD2. CDR1 is KGHSH and CDR2 is LQKENI in the germline V gene. This CDR3 comprises 16 residues. V trimming: 3 bases; J trimming: 0 bases; junction bases outside the gene matches: 4. CDR3 in DNA: TGTGCCAGCTCACCGCTTACTAGCGGGAGCTCCTACGAGCAGTACTTC. It translates to CASSPLTSGSSYEQYF.

J is TRBJ2-2 and V is TRBV11-3; TRBD1 aligns across 7 bases. The CDR3 covers 17 residues. The V segment lost 5 bases and the J segment 0 bases; nucleotides outside the gene matches: 9. Per the germline V gene, CDR1 is SGHNT and CDR2 is YENEEA. DNA for the CDR3: TGTGCCAGCAGCCCCCACCCACAGGGGTCGAACACCGGGGAGCTGTTTTTT. It specifies CASSPHPQGSNTGELFF.

This chain links TRBV7-9 with TRBJ2-7; TRBD2 matches 8 bases. This CDR3 contains 15 residues. Germline trimming cut 5 bases from V and 5 bases from J; bases unmatched to any gene: 11. Germline V lookup: CDR1 SEHNR, CDR2 FQNEAQ (reference sequence). CDR3 nucleotides: TGTGCCAGCAGCCACTCCAGCGGGAGATTTGACGAGCAGTACTTC. It codes for CASSHSSGRFDEQYF. Using reference TRBV7-9 and TRBJ2-7 for the parts outside the CDR3, the full variable domain is DTGVSQNPRHKITKRGQNVTFRCDPISEHNRLYWYRQTLGQGPEFLTYFQNEAQLEKSRLLSDRFSAERPKGSFSTLEIQRTEQGDSAMYLCASSHSSGRFDEQYFGPGTRLTVT.

Details on this clone: One end of the junction fails to match germline, which may point to a read error. V and J are TRBV5-4 and TRBJ2-3, with 12 bases that match TRBD2. CDR3 size: 18 residues. Germline V gives CDR1 SGHNT, CDR2 YYREEE (reference sequence). The CDR3 DNA sequence: TGTGCCAGCAGCTTACCTACCACGACTAGCGGGAGCACAGACACGCAGTATTTT. This sequence encodes CASSLPTTTSGSTDTQYF.

This rearrangement joins TRBV19 to TRBJ2-3; 7 positions agree with TRBD1. This CDR3 spans 15 amino acids. Germline values: CDR1 LNHDA, CDR2 SQIVND (reference sequence). With 5 bases clipped from V and 3 bases from J, the junction kept 8 bases outside the gene matches. The CDR3, as DNA: TGTGCCAGTAGTTGGCAGGGGGTTGGGACAGATACGCAGTATTTT. Translation: CASSWQGVGTDTQYF. Full variable domain (rest looked up from reference TRBV19 and TRBJ2-3): DGGITQSPKYLFRKEGQNVTLSCEQNLNHDAMYWYRQDPGQGLRLIYYSQIVNDFQKGDIAEGYSVSREKKESFPLTVTSAQKNPTAFYLCASSWQGVGTDTQYFGPGTRLTVL.

This chain uses TRBV7-9 with TRBJ2-5; D may be TRBD1 (6 bases). V lost 5 bases, J lost 1 base, and 14 bases lay in between. Germline V lookup: CDR1 SEHNR, CDR2 FQNEAQ (reference sequence). CDR3 length: 15 amino acids. The CDR3 DNA reads as TGTGCCAGCAGCCCGCCAGGGGCAAGCCAAGAGACCCAGTACTTC. It codes for CASSPPGASQETQYF.

The chain carries TRBV28 and TRBJ1-1; D uncertain. The CDR3 sequence is 15 residues long. Trimming pared 3 bases from V and 1 base from J, leaving 12 bases between. CDR1 is MDHEN and CDR2 is SYDVKM in the germline V gene. The CDR3 DNA reads as TGTGCCAGCAGTTTTGGTTGGGAGTCGAACACTGAAGCTTTCTTT. Residues: CASSFGWESNTEAFF. Full variable domain (missing parts from reference TRBV28 and TRBJ1-1): DVKVTQSSRYLVKRTGEKVFLECVQDMDHENMFWYRQDPGLGLRLIYFSYDVKMKEKGDIPEGYSVSREKKERFSLILESASTNQTSMYLCASSFGWESNTEAFFGQGTRLTVV.

This clone showed up just once. V usage is TRBV4-3 and J usage is TRBJ2-6; the D gene is possibly TRBD2 (6 bases). CDR3 length: 19 amino acids. Germline V lookup: CDR1 LGHNA, CDR2 YSLEER. The V gene lost 2 bases and the J gene lost 2 bases, with 19 bases spanning the gap. The chain's CDR3 is CASSQRETSFFTGANVLTF. CDR3 DNA sequence: TGCGCCAGCAGCCAAAGAGAAACTAGCTTCTTTACTGGGGCCAACGTCCTGACTTTC.

V usage is TRBV4-1 and J usage is TRBJ2-1, with D unresolved. V was cut by 1 base and J by 5 bases, with 9 bases left in between. The CDR3 is 14 residues long. CDR1 is MGHRA and CDR2 is YSYEKL in the germline V gene. Here the CDR3 DNA reads TGCGCCAGCAGCCAAGGGCCCCGTAACAATGAGCAGTTCTTC. Protein product: CASSQGPRNNEQFF.

The V gene is TRBV5-6, the J gene TRBJ2-1, with D possibly matching TRBD2 (6 bases). Trimming removed 3 bases at V and 9 bases at J, with 7 bases between. CDR3 length: 11 amino acids. Germline V lookup: CDR1 SGHDT, CDR2 YYEEEE. DNA for the CDR3: TGTGCCAGCAGCTCGGGACTTGAGCAGTTCTTC. Residues: CASSSGLEQFF.

The chain recombines TRBV27 with TRBJ2-7, with D perhaps TRBD2 (9 bases). Germline V gene data show CDR1 as MNHEY and CDR2 as SMNVEV (reference sequence). With 3 bases removed from V and 4 bases from J, the gap between germline ends came to 28 bases. This CDR3 has 19 amino acids. The CDR3 DNA sequence: TGTGCCAGCAGTTTTCTTCCCAGGGGGCTAGCGGGACAGAGTTACGAGCAGTACTTC. Its protein is CASSFLPRGLAGQSYEQYF.

This sequence joins TRBV7-9 and TRBJ2-3, with 8 bases fitting TRBD2. The J segment lost 1 base and the V segment lost 2 bases, leaving 5 bases of the junction unmatched. This CDR3 has 16 residues. From germline, CDR1 is SEHNR and CDR2 FQNEAQ (reference sequence). CDR3 sequence: CASSLKAGAGTDTQYF. The CDR3 bases are TGTGCCAGCAGCTTAAAAGCGGGAGCGGGCACAGATACGCAGTATTTT.

Comments on this clone: Given a much more abundant clone one base away, this may be a read error. This same CDR3 is encoded by further DNA sequences in the sample. The V and J genes are TRBV28 and TRBJ2-1, with D uncertain. V was pared by 4 bases and J by 4 bases, with 2 bases between. The germline CDR1 and CDR2 sequences are MDHEN and SYDVKM. CDR3 size: 11 residues. This chain's CDR3 is CASSYYNEQFF. The CDR3 DNA reads TGTGCCAGCAGTTATTACAATGAGCAGTTCTTC.